The 13 T cell receptor beta chains listed next were all sequenced from one sample in a study of blood T cell repertoires in COVID-19. Data came from immunoSEQ multiplex PCR; TCRdb stores just in-frame clones and leaves some out. The sample consists of about 260,000 clones, approximately 87% of them appearing once. The specimen sequenced was peripheral blood. These receptors came from a woman between 40 and 55 years old who had recovered from COVID-19.

The chain couples TRBV19 to TRBJ1-3, with TRBD1 matching 8 bases. The germline V gene has CDR1 LNHDA and CDR2 SQIVND (reference sequence). The CDR3 sequence is 16 residues long. The V gene end was trimmed by 3 bases and the J gene end by 0 bases; junction bases not matched to a gene: 4. The DNA of the CDR3 is TGTGCCAGTAGTATGGGACAGGAACTCTCTGGAAACACCATATATTTT. Translation gives CASSMGQELSGNTIYF.

This sequence joins TRBV7-9 and TRBJ1-1; 7 nucleotides match TRBD1. Unmatched junction bases numbered 10, after V lost 4 bases and J lost 5 bases. CDR3 size: 15 residues. Germline assignment: CDR1 SEHNR and CDR2 FQNEAQ (reference sequence). CDR3: CASSSSLQGYTEAFF. CDR3 sequence (DNA): TGTGCCAGCAGCTCATCCCTACAGGGGTATACTGAAGCTTTCTTT.

This chain links TRBV11-2 with TRBJ1-1; 7 nucleotides agree with TRBD1. Germline V gene data show CDR1 as SGHAT and CDR2 as FQNNGV. V lost 5 bases to trimming and J lost 5 bases; unmatched junction nucleotides: 8. The CDR3 consists of 14 residues. The CDR3: CASSPTGQTTEAFF. Written as DNA, the CDR3 is TGTGCCAGCAGCCCCACGGGACAGACAACTGAAGCTTTCTTT.

This chain connects TRBV9 to TRBJ1-3, with D perhaps matching TRBD1 (6 bases). This CDR3 is 14 amino acids long. CDR1 and CDR2 (germline): SGDLS, YYNGEE. Trimming removed 3 bases from V and 6 bases from J, with 13 bases in between. This CDR3 is CASSGGTRKNTIYF. CDR3 in DNA: TGTGCCAGCAGCGGTGGGACAAGAAAAAACACCATATATTTT.

The chain carries TRBV7-7 and TRBJ2-2; tentatively, D is TRBD2 (6 bases). Trimming took off 4 bases at V and 2 bases at J, with 11 bases between the two ends. CDR3 length equals 15 residues. Germline CDR1 SSHAT, CDR2 FNYEAQ (reference sequence). The CDR3: CASSWGVINTGELFF. The CDR3 coding sequence is TGTGCCAGCAGCTGGGGGGTGATAAACACCGGGGAGCTGTTTTTT.

The CDR3 DNA sequence: TGCAGCGTTGAGGGCCCTACAGGGGCAATCGAGACCGGGGAGCTGTTTTTT. This translates into CSVEGPTGAIETGELFF. The chain joins TRBV29-1 to TRBJ2-2; 7 bases are a match to TRBD1. V shed 3 bases, J shed 5 bases, and the junction held 15 bases outside the gene matches. Germline V lookup: CDR1 SQVTM, CDR2 ANQGSEA. This CDR3 comprises 17 residues.

The gene calls are TRBV3-1 (or the pseudogene TRBV3-2) and TRBJ2-7; no firm D call. The germline V gene encodes CDR1 LGHDT and CDR2 YNNKEL (reference sequence). This CDR3 region has 14 residues. Trimming shortened V by 1 base and J by 1 base, and 8 bases separated the two germline ends. In nucleotides, the CDR3 is TGTGCCAGCAGCCAAGCTATGTTGTCCTACGAGCAGTACTTC. Protein: CASSQAMLSYEQYF.

This sequence joins TRBV7-2 and TRBJ2-3; 9 nucleotides align to TRBD1. V was clipped by 5 bases and J by 5 bases; unmatched bases: 5. This CDR3 contains 14 residues. In germline, CDR1 is SGHTA, CDR2 FQGNSA. The CDR3 region is CASSPGQGRDTQYF. Written as DNA, the CDR3 is TGTGCCAGCAGCCCCGGACAGGGGAGAGATACGCAGTATTTT.

V and J are TRBV19 and TRBJ2-2, with a weak D call TRBD1 (6 bases). The CDR3 extends over 14 amino acids. From germline, CDR1 is LNHDA and CDR2 SQIVND (reference sequence). V gave up 3 bases and J gave up 6 bases, with 11 bases separating them. CDR3 in DNA: TGTGCCAGTAGTATCTCAGGGGCGGCCGGGGAGCTGTTTTTT. Its protein is CASSISGAAGELFF.

This clone was seen more than once but under ten times. CDR3 coding DNA: TGTGCCAGCAGCTCCATGGCAGGGGGACTTAACTATGGCTACACCTTC. Encoded protein: CASSSMAGGLNYGYTF. The chain couples TRBV7-9 to TRBJ1-2; 7 nucleotides agree with TRBD1. Trimming removed 4 bases from V and 1 base from J; junction bases left unmatched: 9. Germline CDR1 is SEHNR and CDR2 is FQNEAQ (reference sequence). CDR3 length: 16 amino acids.

This clone has just a few counts. This CDR3 is CASSLKRGRGTNEKLFF. CDR3 in DNA: TGTGCCAGCAGCTTAAAGAGGGGGCGTGGAACTAATGAAAAACTGTTTTTT. The V and J genes are TRBV7-2 and TRBJ1-4; TRBD1 aligns across 7 bases. V lost 2 bases, J lost 1 base, and 7 bases stayed unmatched. The CDR3 has 17 residues. The germline V gene encodes CDR1 SGHTA and CDR2 FQGNSA.

In DNA, the CDR3 is TGTGCCAGCAGCTCCCCGGGACTCAAAACGGATGGCTACACCTTC. This codes for CASSSPGLKTDGYTF. This rearrangement joins TRBV11-2 to TRBJ1-2; D is perhaps TRBD1 (5 bases). The CDR3 loop spans 15 amino acids. V lost 4 bases and J 6 bases, leaving 18 bases between the germline ends. Germline V gives CDR1 SGHAT, CDR2 FQNNGV.

The chain joins TRBV5-6 to TRBJ1-1; D is unclear. Looked up from germline, CDR1 is SGHDT and CDR2 is YYEEEE. V was clipped by 4 bases and J by 0 bases, with 13 bases between them. This CDR3 region has 15 residues. The CDR3 DNA reads TGTGCCAGCAGCCTTCGGGGAGGGATGAACACTGAAGCTTTCTTT. Translating gives CASSLRGGMNTEAFF.